The present T cell receptor (beta chain) was sequenced within a study of graft-versus-host responses after intestinal transplantation (dated by TCRdb to the early 2020s). For context, the study as a whole: Multivisceral, liver-intestinal, or isolated intestinal transplants were received by the recipients. Every recipient was given anti-thymocyte globulin induction, then maintenance tacrolimus and steroids for approximately 3 years. Graft-versus-host and host-versus-graft alloreactive T cell clones were tracked in the graft, circulation and bone marrow after intestinal transplantation using bulk TCR-beta CDR3 sequencing. Alloreactive clones were identified by sequencing pre-transplant mixed lymphocyte reaction products and comparing these products with unstimulated pre-transplant donor and recipient T cells. The cohort enrolled around 25 intestinal transplant recipients including one retransplant, and a few patients lacking pretransplant specimens were excluded. Donor T cell macrochimerism was defined as a peak of at least 4% donor T cells among recipient peripheral blood mononuclear cells. Samples from a few later patients were sequenced in-house on an Illumina MiSeq with MiXCR processing rather than by the commercial service. Overall study results and their limits: GvH clones were detected in recipient bone marrow, and some appeared earlier in ileal mucosa or blood, consistent with an intestinal mucosal origin. In the allografts of patients with donor T cell macrochimerism, GvH to HvG T cell clonal ratios were high. Conclusions were limited by the relatively low number and heterogeneity of intestinal transplant patients. Early after transplant, peak levels of circulating GvH clones were associated with declines in HvG clones.

Read against the paper, the sample's time point label means: cells obtained before transplantation from donor or recipient. CD3+CD4+ and CD3+CD8+ populations were FACS-sorted from unstimulated pre-transplant donor and recipient cells taken from spleen or lymph nodes. Library construction relied on the immunoSEQ multiplex PCR assay. For most patients, genomic DNA was isolated with the Qiagen DNeasy Blood and Tissue Kit and shipped frozen to Adaptive Biotechnologies for TCR sequencing. For most patients, genomic DNA was subjected to high-throughput TCR-beta CDR3 sequencing by Adaptive Biotechnologies. From the authors' description of their analysis: TCR sequencing data were retrieved from Adaptive's ImmunoSEQ software for 18 patients, whereas three other patients were processed with MiXCR and VDJtools. CD4 versus CD8 sorting errors were corrected by removing sequences found in both subsets at a frequency ratio below 5:1. CDR3 nucleotide sequences shared by donor and recipient were removed because the origin of these sequences could not be assigned. Alloreactive clones required at least 2-fold expansion over unstimulated cells and minimum CFSE-low frequency of 0.002% (template counts) or 0.001% (read counts). Mappable clones were those detected in sequenced pre-transplant spleen, lymph node, or MLR CFSE-low populations of the donor or recipient. Cumulative frequency of alloreactive clones was calculated as a percentage of all sequences weighted by copy number. Drawn from immuneACCESS, this table holds only the in-frame rearrangements with V and J called that TCRdb kept. Clones are partly lost; checked studies trace under half to an unresolved V gene and leave the rest unexplained. V, J and clone size derive from that table, while D and trimming were established from the DNA sequence. Within this sample are about 130,000 clones, with around nine tenths of them counted one time only. In total, the top ten clones hold approximately 0.2% of the sample.

The CDR3 covers 13 residues, taking in both the cysteine and the phenylalanine. The sequence is cut down to CDR3 DNA, 39 bases in frame from base 1. The germline V gene (reference sequence) supplies CDR1 SGHKS and CDR2 YYEKEE. At the junction V is shortened by 1 base and J by 5 bases; bases outside the gene matches: 0. A word on this clone: Its antigen remains unidentified. There are no base qualities to consult, and no much larger clone falls within one base.

The specimen was unstimulated CD4+ T cells sorted from spleen or lymph node cells, collected before intestinal transplant. The receptor comes from a human donor who received an intestinal transplant. The chain employs TRBV5-5 and TRBJ1-5; 7 bases in the junction line up with TRBD1. The CDR3 region has the sequence CASSLTGDQPQHF. The DNA sequence reads TGTGCCAGCAGCTTGACAGGGGATCAGCCCCAGCATTTT.